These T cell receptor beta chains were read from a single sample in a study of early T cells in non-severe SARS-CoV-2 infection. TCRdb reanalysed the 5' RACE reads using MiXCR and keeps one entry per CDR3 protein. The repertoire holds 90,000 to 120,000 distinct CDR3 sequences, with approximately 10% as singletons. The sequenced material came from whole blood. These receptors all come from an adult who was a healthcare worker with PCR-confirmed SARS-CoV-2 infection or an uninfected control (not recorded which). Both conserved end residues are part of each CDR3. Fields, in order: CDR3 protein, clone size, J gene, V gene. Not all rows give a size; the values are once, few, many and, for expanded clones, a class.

CDR3 protein: CASSFQGGKANTIYF; clone size: .; J gene: TRBJ1-3; V gene: TRBV27
CDR3 protein: CASGRGLAGNEQFF; clone size: many; J gene: TRBJ2-1; V gene: TRBV6-5
CDR3 protein: CASSDLNSPLHF; clone size: .; J gene: TRBJ1-6; V gene: TRBV9
CDR3 protein: CASSLGRGGNTIYF; clone size: many; J gene: TRBJ1-3; V gene: TRBV28
CDR3 protein: CSARPIADTQYF; clone size: .; J gene: TRBJ2-3; V gene: TRBV20-1
CDR3 protein: CASSLSSAYEQYF; clone size: many; J gene: TRBJ2-7; V gene: TRBV28
CDR3 protein: CSARDRGGPSYEQYF; clone size: few; J gene: TRBJ2-7; V gene: TRBV20-1
CDR3 protein: CASSVGASSNEQFF; clone size: few; J gene: TRBJ2-1; V gene: TRBV6-4
CDR3 protein: CASRTKKTGLGNSPLHF; clone size: few; J gene: TRBJ1-6; V gene: TRBV10-2
CDR3 protein: CASTMTGANTEAFF; clone size: .; J gene: TRBJ1-1; V gene: TRBV12-3/TRBV12-4
CDR3 protein: CASSQGPPGLAGVGNEQFF; clone size: .; J gene: TRBJ2-1; V gene: TRBV3-1
CDR3 protein: CASAKGQAQPQHF; clone size: .; J gene: TRBJ1-5; V gene: TRBV10-2
CDR3 protein: CASHGGGYNQPQHF; clone size: few; J gene: TRBJ1-5; V gene: TRBV6-2/TRBV6-3
CDR3 protein: CASREGQAFEAFF; clone size: many; J gene: TRBJ1-1; V gene: TRBV6-5
CDR3 protein: CASSWGIEQFF; clone size: many; J gene: TRBJ2-1; V gene: TRBV12-3/TRBV12-4
CDR3 protein: CASSPEVGSNTGELFF; clone size: few; J gene: TRBJ2-2; V gene: TRBV4-1
CDR3 protein: CASSPGGSGANVLTF; clone size: many; J gene: TRBJ2-6; V gene: TRBV5-4
CDR3 protein: CASTPGAGSYEQYF; clone size: many; J gene: TRBJ2-7; V gene: TRBV7-2
CDR3 protein: CASSLARGPVGELFF; clone size: .; J gene: TRBJ2-2; V gene: TRBV5-6
CDR3 protein: CSARLGLARVREQFF; clone size: many; J gene: TRBJ2-1; V gene: TRBV20-1
CDR3 protein: CASSTWGGEAGNTIYF; clone size: few; J gene: TRBJ1-3; V gene: TRBV7-6
CDR3 protein: CASSLYDRPYEQYF; clone size: few; J gene: TRBJ2-7; V gene: TRBV5-6
CDR3 protein: CASSQDGGKTDTQYF; clone size: .; J gene: TRBJ2-3; V gene: TRBV14
CDR3 protein: CASRLTGNYGYTF; clone size: few; J gene: TRBJ1-2; V gene: TRBV6-5
CDR3 protein: CASRPDANEKLFF; clone size: many; J gene: TRBJ1-4; V gene: TRBV12-3/TRBV12-4
CDR3 protein: CASSYSPGGSQPQHF; clone size: many; J gene: TRBJ1-5; V gene: TRBV6-2/TRBV6-3
CDR3 protein: CSVGRLHDQETQYF; clone size: .; J gene: TRBJ2-5; V gene: TRBV29-1
CDR3 protein: CASQTAGNTGELFF; clone size: .; J gene: TRBJ2-2; V gene: TRBV5-1
CDR3 protein: CASGGLASYEQYF; clone size: .; J gene: TRBJ2-7; V gene: TRBV2
CDR3 protein: CASSLSGGQPQHF; clone size: many; J gene: TRBJ1-5; V gene: TRBV11-2
CDR3 protein: CASSLFNEQFF; clone size: few; J gene: TRBJ2-1; V gene: TRBV7-2
CDR3 protein: CSARVREGDTGELFF; clone size: many; J gene: TRBJ2-2; V gene: TRBV20-1
CDR3 protein: CASSYRDRASPAFF; clone size: many; J gene: TRBJ1-1; V gene: TRBV5-4
CDR3 protein: CASSFRGSNYGYTF; clone size: few; J gene: TRBJ1-2; V gene: TRBV28
CDR3 protein: CASSPGTRNWNEQFF; clone size: many; J gene: TRBJ2-1; V gene: TRBV18
CDR3 protein: CASSGDLYNEQFF; clone size: .; J gene: TRBJ2-1; V gene: TRBV2
CDR3 protein: CASSKLAGGADTQYF; clone size: .; J gene: TRBJ2-3; V gene: TRBV7-2
CDR3 protein: CSAPGQGPHEQYF; clone size: many; J gene: TRBJ2-7; V gene: TRBV20-1
CDR3 protein: CASSVDLRSYEQYF; clone size: many; J gene: TRBJ2-7; V gene: TRBV9
CDR3 protein: CASSRVGGTHEQYF; clone size: few; J gene: TRBJ2-7; V gene: TRBV4-1
CDR3 protein: CASSLSTRDTQYF; clone size: few; J gene: TRBJ2-3; V gene: TRBV11-2
CDR3 protein: CASSSKTTYQTQYF; clone size: .; J gene: TRBJ2-5; V gene: TRBV7-2